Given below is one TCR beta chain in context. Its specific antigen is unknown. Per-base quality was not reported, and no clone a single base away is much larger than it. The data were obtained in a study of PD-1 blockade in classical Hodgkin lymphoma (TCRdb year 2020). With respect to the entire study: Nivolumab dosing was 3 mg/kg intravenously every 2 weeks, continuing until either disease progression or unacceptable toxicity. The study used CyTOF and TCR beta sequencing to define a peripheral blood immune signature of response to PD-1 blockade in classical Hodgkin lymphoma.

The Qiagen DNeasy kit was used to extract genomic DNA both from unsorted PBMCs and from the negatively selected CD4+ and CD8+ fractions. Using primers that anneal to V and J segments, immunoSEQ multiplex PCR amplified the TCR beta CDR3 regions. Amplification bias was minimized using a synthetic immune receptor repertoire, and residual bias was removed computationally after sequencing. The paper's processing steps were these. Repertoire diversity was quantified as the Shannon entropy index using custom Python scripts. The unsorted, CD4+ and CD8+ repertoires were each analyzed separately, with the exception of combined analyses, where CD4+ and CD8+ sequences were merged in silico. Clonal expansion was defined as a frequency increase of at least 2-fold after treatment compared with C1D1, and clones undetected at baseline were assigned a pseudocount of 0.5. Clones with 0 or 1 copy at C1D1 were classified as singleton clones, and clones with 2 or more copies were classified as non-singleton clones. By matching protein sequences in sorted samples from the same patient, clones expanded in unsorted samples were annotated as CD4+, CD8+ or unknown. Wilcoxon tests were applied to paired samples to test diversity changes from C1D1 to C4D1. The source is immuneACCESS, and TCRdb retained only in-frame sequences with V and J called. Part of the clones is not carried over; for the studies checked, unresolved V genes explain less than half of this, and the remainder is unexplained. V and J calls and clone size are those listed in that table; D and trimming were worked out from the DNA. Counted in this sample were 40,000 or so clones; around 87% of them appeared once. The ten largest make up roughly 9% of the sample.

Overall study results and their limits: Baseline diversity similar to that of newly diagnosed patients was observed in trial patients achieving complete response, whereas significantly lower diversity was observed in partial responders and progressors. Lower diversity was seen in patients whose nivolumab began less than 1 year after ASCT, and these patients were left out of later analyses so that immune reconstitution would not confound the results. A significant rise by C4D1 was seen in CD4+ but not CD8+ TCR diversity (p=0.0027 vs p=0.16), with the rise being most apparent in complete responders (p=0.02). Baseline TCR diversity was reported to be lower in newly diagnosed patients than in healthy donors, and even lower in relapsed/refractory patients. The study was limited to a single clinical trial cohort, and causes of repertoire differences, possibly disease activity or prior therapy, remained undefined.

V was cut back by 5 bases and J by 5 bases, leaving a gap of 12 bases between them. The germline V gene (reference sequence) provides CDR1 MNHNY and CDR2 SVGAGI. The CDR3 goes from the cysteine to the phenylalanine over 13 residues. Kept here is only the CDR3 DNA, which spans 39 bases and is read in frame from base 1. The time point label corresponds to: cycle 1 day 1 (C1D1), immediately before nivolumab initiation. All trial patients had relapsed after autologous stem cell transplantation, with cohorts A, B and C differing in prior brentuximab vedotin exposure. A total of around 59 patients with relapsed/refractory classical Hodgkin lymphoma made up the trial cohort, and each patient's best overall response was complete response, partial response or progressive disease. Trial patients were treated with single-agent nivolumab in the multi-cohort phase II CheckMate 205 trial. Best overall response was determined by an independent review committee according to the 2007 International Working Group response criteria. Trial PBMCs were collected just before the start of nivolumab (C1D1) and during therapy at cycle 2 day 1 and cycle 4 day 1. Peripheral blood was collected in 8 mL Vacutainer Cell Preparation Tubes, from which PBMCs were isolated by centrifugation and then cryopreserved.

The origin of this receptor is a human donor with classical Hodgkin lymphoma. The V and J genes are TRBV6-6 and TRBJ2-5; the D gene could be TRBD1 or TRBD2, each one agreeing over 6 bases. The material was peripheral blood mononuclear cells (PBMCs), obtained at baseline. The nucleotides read TGTGCCAGCAGTAGCCGGAGGGGGGAGACCCAGTACTTC. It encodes CASSSRRGETQYF.